This T cell receptor (beta chain) emerged from a study of cytomegalovirus exposure and HLA in healthy donors. On the study more broadly: Counted in an early data release were 75 million to 85 million unique TCRs from HLA-typed donors. Findings and limits, study-wide: In vitro assays verified that a few CMV-associated chains recognized CMV antigens specifically. Sequencing likely caused a cluster of highly shared sequence variants.

This clone was seen a handful of times. The antigen is not known. The CDR3 loop spans 14 amino acids. J lost 7 bases, V lost 3 bases, and 7 bases had no gene match. The germline V gene encodes CDR1 SGHVS and CDR2 FQNEAQ. At the time of sampling, donors were nominally healthy, though unrecorded immune exposures were likely. PCR amplification relied on 60 Vbeta primers (plus 13 Jbeta primers). Only in-frame clones appear in the TCRdb table, and some are missing; sequencing was by immunoSEQ multiplex PCR. This table holds fewer than 110,000 clones, more than 70% found once. This TCR was sampled from a man aged 18 to 30 in good health and CMV-seronegative. The V call is TRBV7-8, the J call TRBJ1-1, with 8 nucleotides matching TRBD1. The sample comprised PBMCs. The CDR3 DNA sequence: TGTGCCAGCAGCTTTCTTCAGGGGGCCGGTGAAGCTTTCTTT. Its translation is CASSFLQGAGEAFF.